One and the same sample provided the 25 T cell receptor beta chains below, sequenced in a study of shared T cell receptors in the human thymus. Some clones are missing from TCRdb's copy, which holds only in-frame ones; the method was immunoSEQ multiplex PCR. In the table there are about 610,000 clones, approximately 88% of which are singletons. This same sample was also part of a study on human thymus T cells.

Sequenced: thymocytes. The receptors here all came from a boy under two years old with a congenital heart defect.

The chain carries TRBV14 and TRBJ2-1; the D gene is possibly TRBD1 (6 bases). V dropped 1 base and J dropped 5 bases, with 12 bases sitting between them. Germline CDR1 is SGHDN and CDR2 is FVKESK. This CDR3 comprises 15 residues. Written as DNA, the CDR3 is TGTGCCAGCAGCCAAGGACAGGAGTTTAACAATGAGCAGTTCTTC. Amino acids: CASSQGQEFNNEQFF.

The chain couples TRBV10-1 to TRBJ2-2; D remains unclear. The CDR3 sequence is 14 residues long. Germline CDR1 and CDR2: WNHNN and SYGVQD (reference sequence). V lost 3 bases and J lost 4, with 9 bases in between. In nucleotides, the CDR3 is TGCGCCAGCAGTGAACGGTACTCCACCGGGGAGCTGTTTTTT. It encodes CASSERYSTGELFF.

The chain combines TRBV25-1 with TRBJ1-1; TRBD1 matches 7 bases. CDR1 is MGHDK, CDR2 SYGVNS, per germline. The CDR3 totals 14 residues. Trimming took 4 bases from V and 1 from J; bases not matched to a gene: 3. The CDR3 coding sequence is TGTGCCAGCAGTGCTCGGACAGGGAACACTGAAGCTTTCTTT. Its translation is CASSARTGNTEAFF.

The chain combines TRBV19 with TRBJ1-4; perhaps TRBD1 as D (6 bases). CDR3 size: 15 residues. Trimming shortened V by 3 bases and J by 3 bases, and 11 bases separated the two germline ends. Looked up from germline, CDR1 is LNHDA and CDR2 is SQIVND (reference sequence). DNA for the CDR3: TGTGCCAGTAGTATCACAGGGCGGGCTAATGAAAAACTGTTTTTT. This encodes CASSITGRANEKLFF.

The chain employs TRBV29-1 and TRBJ2-2, with D possibly TRBD2 on 5 matching bases. Germline CDR1 and CDR2: SQVTM and ANQGSEA. The CDR3 is 12 residues long. V was trimmed by 6 bases and J by 1 base, leaving 6 bases between them. CDR3 sequence (DNA): TGCAGCGTAGGACTGAACACCGGGGAGCTGTTTTTT. Its translation is CSVGLNTGELFF.

DNA of the CDR3: TGTGCCAGCAGCCTCCTAGCGGACCTTTACAATGAGCAGTTCTTC. Its translation is CASSLLADLYNEQFF. The chain combines TRBV13 with TRBJ2-1; 7 bases line up with TRBD2. Unmatched junction bases numbered 8, after V lost 5 bases and J lost 4 bases. CDR1 PRHDT and CDR2 FYEKMQ come from the germline V gene (reference sequence). The CDR3 covers 15 residues.

The chain links TRBV27 to TRBJ2-7, with TRBD1 matching 7 bases. V trimming: 3 bases; J trimming: 2 bases; junction bases outside the gene matches: 4. Germline V gene lookup returns CDR1 MNHEY and CDR2 SMNVEV (reference sequence). This CDR3 has 14 residues. CDR3 amino acids: CASSLSGTAYEQYF. In nucleotides, the CDR3 is TGTGCCAGCAGTTTGTCCGGGACAGCCTACGAGCAGTACTTC.

V gene TRBV7-2 combines with J gene TRBJ1-2, with 7 bases aligning to TRBD1. Germline CDR1 and CDR2: SGHTA and FQGNSA. This CDR3 has 14 residues. With 5 bases clipped from V and 4 bases from J, the junction kept 7 bases outside the gene matches. In nucleotides, the CDR3 is TGTGCCAGCAGCGAAGGGACAGCCGGCTATGGCTACACCTTC. The encoded protein is CASSEGTAGYGYTF.

The rearrangement joins TRBV28 to TRBJ1-3, with TRBD1 matching over 9 bases. This CDR3 contains 16 residues. Germline CDR1 and CDR2: MDHEN and SYDVKM. V shed 2 bases, J shed 2 bases, and the junction held 4 bases outside the gene matches. The CDR3, as DNA: TGTGCCAGCAGTTTAGGGGGACAGGGCCCTGGAAACACCATATATTTT. Protein: CASSLGGQGPGNTIYF.

Comments on this clone: Other DNA sequences in this specimen translate into the identical CDR3. The chain combines TRBV5-1 with TRBJ2-1, with 10 bases aligning to TRBD2. The trim removed 0 bases at V and 6 bases at J, leaving 3 bases unmatched. Germline CDR1 SGHRS, CDR2 YFSETQ. The CDR3 runs 15 residues. The CDR3 spells CASSLGLAGPNEQFF. DNA of the CDR3: TGCGCCAGCAGCTTGGGACTAGCGGGCCCCAATGAGCAGTTCTTC.

This clone was seen a few times. The V call is TRBV30, the J call TRBJ2-7, with 9 bases identical to TRBD1. This CDR3 comprises 15 residues. The germline gives CDR1 GTSNPN, CDR2 SVGIG (reference sequence). After removal of 2 bases from V and 4 bases from J, the junction contained 9 bases not matched to a gene. The CDR3, as DNA: TGTGCCTGGAGTTTACGGGGACAGGGAAATTACGAGCAGTACTTC. Its protein product is CAWSLRGQGNYEQYF.

V gene TRBV28 combines with J gene TRBJ1-3; 9 bases agree with TRBD1. The CDR3 runs 15 residues. V was pared by 6 bases and J by 4 bases, with 7 bases of the junction left unmatched. Looked up from germline, CDR1 is MDHEN and CDR2 is SYDVKM. The CDR3 is CASSPGQGEGNTIYF. The CDR3 DNA reads as TGTGCCAGCAGCCCGGGACAGGGCGAGGGAAACACCATATATTTT.

This clone was detected once. This rearrangement joins TRBV27 to TRBJ2-1; 10 positions match TRBD2. Germline V CDR1 and CDR2: MNHEY, SMNVEV (reference sequence). The CDR3 extends over 16 amino acids. V shed 5 bases and J 3 bases; nucleotides not matched to a gene: 7. This chain's CDR3 is CASSLITSGVYNEQFF. DNA for the CDR3: TGTGCCAGCAGTCTAATTACTAGCGGGGTCTACAATGAGCAGTTCTTC.

The chain carries TRBV29-1 and TRBJ2-1, with D possibly matching TRBD1 (6 bases). V dropped 3 bases and J dropped 2 bases, with 14 bases sitting between them. In germline, CDR1 is SQVTM, CDR2 ANQGSEA. This CDR3 has 15 residues. The CDR3 region has the DNA TGCAGCGTTGAGGGGGCGGCGATCCCCTACAATGAGCAGTTCTTC. This encodes CSVEGAAIPYNEQFF.

This clone came up once. The chain joins TRBV27 to TRBJ2-7, with 7 bases fitting TRBD2. This CDR3 region has 14 residues. V trimming: 10 bases; J trimming: 5 bases; junction bases outside the gene matches: 14. CDR1 is MNHEY, CDR2 SMNVEV, per germline (reference sequence). Here the CDR3 reads CATNPGRARDEQYF. The CDR3, as DNA: TGTGCCACCAATCCGGGGAGGGCCAGGGACGAGCAGTACTTC.

The V and J genes are TRBV2 and TRBJ1-4; D is unresolved. V lost 7 bases and J lost 7, with 10 bases in between. Germline-derived CDR1 and CDR2 are SNHLY and FYNNEI. The CDR3 sequence is 12 residues long. The CDR3 loop reads CASTGTVEKLFF. CDR3 nucleotide sequence: TGTGCCAGCACAGGAACCGTTGAAAAACTGTTTTTT.

This clone has a single count. This chain joins TRBV6-1 and TRBJ2-1, with D tentatively TRBD2 (5 bases). Germline V gene data show CDR1 as MNHNS and CDR2 as SASEGT. The V end was cut by 0 bases, the J end by 7 bases, with 19 bases between. The CDR3 consists of 17 residues. CDR3 protein: CASSEARVTLGSNEQFF. The CDR3 DNA sequence: TGTGCCAGCAGTGAAGCCCGGGTCACCCTGGGGAGTAATGAGCAGTTCTTC.

The chain uses TRBV4-1 and TRBJ2-5; D is unclear. The CDR3 loop spans 14 amino acids. Germline V gives CDR1 MGHRA, CDR2 YSYEKL. V was cut by 1 base and J by 2 bases, with 8 bases left in between. CDR3 protein: CASSQGRVQETQYF. The CDR3 bases are TGCGCCAGCAGCCAAGGTCGGGTACAAGAGACCCAGTACTTC.

The V gene is TRBV9, the J gene TRBJ2-1; possible D gene TRBD2, 5 bases. This CDR3 spans 13 amino acids. V was shortened by 0 bases and J by 10 bases, with 11 bases between the two germline ends. Per germline, CDR1 SGDLS and CDR2 YYNGEE. CDR3 nucleotide sequence: TGTGCCAGCAGCGTAGGAGACGCGGGCGAGCAGTTCTTC. Translated, it gives CASSVGDAGEQFF.

The chain is built from TRBV7-8 and TRBJ2-7; 9 bases line up with TRBD1. The V segment lost 3 bases and the J segment 1 base; nucleotides outside the gene matches: 7. CDR1 is SGHVS and CDR2 is FQNEAQ in the germline V gene. The CDR3 runs 16 residues. This chain's CDR3 is CASSFEDRGTSYEQYF. CDR3 DNA sequence: TGTGCCAGCAGCTTCGAAGACAGGGGGACTTCCTACGAGCAGTACTTC. The whole variable domain, remainder taken from reference TRBV7-8 and TRBJ2-7, is GAGVSQSPRYKVAKRGQDVALRCDPISGHVSLFWYQQALGQGPEFLTYFQNEAQLDKSGLPSDRFFAERPEGSVSTLKIQRTQQEDSAVYLCASSFEDRGTSYEQYFGPGTRLTVT.

The chain joins TRBV10-3 to TRBJ2-5; no definite D call. V was clipped by 2 bases and J by 3 bases, with 10 bases between them. CDR3 length equals 14 residues. Germline V gene sequence: CDR1 ENHRY, CDR2 SYGVKD. CDR3 nucleotide sequence: TGTGCCATCAGTGAGACAGAAGTTAAAGAGACCCAGTACTTC. It translates to CAISETEVKETQYF.

This sequence joins TRBV4-1 and TRBJ1-1; D might be TRBD1 (5 bases). CDR3 length: 14 residues. Germline lookup yields CDR1 MGHRA and CDR2 YSYEKL. The V end was cut by 0 bases, the J end by 5 bases, with 10 bases between. The CDR3 DNA follows: TGCGCCAGCAGCCAAGAAGGGGTTGGGACTGAAGCTTTCTTT. Its protein is CASSQEGVGTEAFF.

The V and J genes are TRBV4-3 and TRBJ2-3; D is perhaps TRBD1 (6 bases). The CDR3 has 17 residues. CDR1 is LGHNA, CDR2 YSLEER, per germline. V was pared by 0 bases and J by 2 bases, with 15 bases between. The CDR3 is CASSQDPGDTYTDTQYF. The CDR3 region has the DNA TGCGCCAGCAGCCAAGATCCAGGGGACACCTACACAGATACGCAGTATTTT.

A single count supports this clone. The genes are TRBV15 and TRBJ2-5; 10 nucleotides agree with TRBD2. The germline gives CDR1 LNHNV, CDR2 YYDKDF (reference sequence). The CDR3 loop spans 18 amino acids. V lost 1 base and J lost 4; bases outside the gene matches: 12. CDR3 in amino acids: CATSRAPSGSPEGETQYF. As DNA, the CDR3 is TGTGCCACCAGCAGAGCCCCTAGCGGGAGTCCTGAGGGAGAGACCCAGTACTTC.

Regarding this clone: Other DNA sequences in the same sample also yield this CDR3. V usage is TRBV2 and J usage is TRBJ1-2; D call uncertain. The CDR3 is made up of 13 amino acids. The germline V gene encodes CDR1 SNHLY and CDR2 FYNNEI. V gave up 3 bases and J gave up 4 bases, with 9 bases separating them. The CDR3, as DNA: TGTGCCAGCAGTGATGGCGGAAGCTATGGCTACACCTTC. Protein: CASSDGGSYGYTF. The whole variable domain, remainder taken from reference TRBV2 and TRBJ1-2, is EPEVTQTPSHQVTQMGQEVILRCVPISNHLYFYWYRQILGQKVEFLVSFYNNEISEKSEIFDDQFSVERPDGSNFTLKIRSTKLEDSAMYFCASSDGGSYGYTFGSGTRLTVV.